One sample yielded the 3 T cell receptor beta chains listed below, sequenced in a study of blood T cells in healthy people across ages. Primers used in a second PCR of about 7 to 12 cycles were a sample-barcoded 5' primer and a J-beta primer mix. In TCRdb, the 5' RACE reads were re-called with MiXCR into one record per CDR3 protein. In the table there are some 640,000 distinct CDR3 sequences, roughly 30% of which are singletons. Sequencing was performed on blood. The receptors originated from a woman of 80 years or more in good health.

The chain combines TRBV12-3 or TRBV12-4 with TRBJ2-2; D may correspond to TRBD1 or TRBD2 (5 bases each). Trimming shortened V by 7 bases and J by 1 base, and 16 bases separated the two germline ends. This CDR3 region has 16 residues. Here the CDR3 reads CASTGVGVRNTGELFF. CDR3 DNA sequence: TGTGCCAGCACCGGGGTGGGGGTACGGAACACCGGGGAGCTGTTTTTT.

This clonotype was recorded a few times. The V gene is TRBV30, the J gene TRBJ1-4; D ambiguous. The CDR3 consists of 13 residues. Germline CDR1 reads GTSNPN; CDR2 reads SVGIG (reference sequence). Trimming removed 2 bases at V and 8 bases at J, with 12 bases between. CDR3 nucleotide sequence: TGTGCCTGGAGTACGTCTGGTCTAGAAAAACTGTTTTTT. Its translation: CAWSTSGLEKLFF.

This clonotype was detected ten times or more. In DNA form, the CDR3 reads TGTGCCACCAGCAGAGATGGACAGTCCTACGAGCAGTACTTC. Translated, it gives CATSRDGQSYEQYF. The rearrangement uses TRBV15 and TRBJ2-7, with a tentative D call TRBD1 (6 bases). The CDR3 covers 14 residues. Germline assignment: CDR1 LNHNV and CDR2 YYDKDF (reference sequence). V lost 0 bases and J lost 1, with 7 bases in between.